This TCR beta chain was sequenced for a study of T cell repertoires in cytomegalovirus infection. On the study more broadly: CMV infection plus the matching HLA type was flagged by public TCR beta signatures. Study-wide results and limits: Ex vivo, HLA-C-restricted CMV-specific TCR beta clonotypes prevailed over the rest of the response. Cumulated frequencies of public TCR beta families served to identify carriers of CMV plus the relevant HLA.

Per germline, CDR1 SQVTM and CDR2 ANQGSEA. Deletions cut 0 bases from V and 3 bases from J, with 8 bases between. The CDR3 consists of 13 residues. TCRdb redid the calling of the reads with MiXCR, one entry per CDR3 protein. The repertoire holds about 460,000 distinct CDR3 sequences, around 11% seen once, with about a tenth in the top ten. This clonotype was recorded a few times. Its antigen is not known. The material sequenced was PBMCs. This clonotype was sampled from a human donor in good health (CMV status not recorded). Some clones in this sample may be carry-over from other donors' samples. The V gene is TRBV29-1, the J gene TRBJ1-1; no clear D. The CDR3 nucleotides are TGCAGCGTTGAAGATCGCGGAGACACTGAAGCTTTCTTT. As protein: CSVEDRGDTEAFF.